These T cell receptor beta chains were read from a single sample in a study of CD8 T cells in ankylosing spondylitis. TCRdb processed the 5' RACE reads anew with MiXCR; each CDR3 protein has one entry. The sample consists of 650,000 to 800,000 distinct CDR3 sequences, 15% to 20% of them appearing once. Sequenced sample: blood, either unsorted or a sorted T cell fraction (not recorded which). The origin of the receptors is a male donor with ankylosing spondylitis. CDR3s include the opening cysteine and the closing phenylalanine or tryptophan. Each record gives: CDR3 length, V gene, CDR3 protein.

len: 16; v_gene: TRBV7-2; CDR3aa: CASSLRLAGGENIQYF
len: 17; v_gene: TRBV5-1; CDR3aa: CASSRGIGGAYNSPLHF
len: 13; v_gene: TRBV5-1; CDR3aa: CASGPSGADTQYF
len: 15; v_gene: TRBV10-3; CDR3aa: CAISDGLAGADTQYF
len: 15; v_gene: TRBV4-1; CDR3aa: CASSQDGGPNTEAFF
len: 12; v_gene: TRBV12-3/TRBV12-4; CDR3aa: CASSLGQRGYTF
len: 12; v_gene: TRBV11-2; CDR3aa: CASSSGGRGEFF
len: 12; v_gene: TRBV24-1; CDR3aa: CATSDSRYGYTF
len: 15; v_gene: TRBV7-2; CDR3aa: CASSLGAVSYNEQFF
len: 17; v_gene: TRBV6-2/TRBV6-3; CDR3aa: CASSGSTVPSQYYEQYF
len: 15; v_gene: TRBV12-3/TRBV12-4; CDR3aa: CASSLGEFAGNTIYF
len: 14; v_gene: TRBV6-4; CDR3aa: CASRAETGGYGYTF
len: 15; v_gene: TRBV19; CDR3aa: CASSMSRDTQRHQYF
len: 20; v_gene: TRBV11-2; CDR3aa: CASSLRRGLAGGPRSYEQYF
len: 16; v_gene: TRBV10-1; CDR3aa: CASSGTSGGSPWTQYF
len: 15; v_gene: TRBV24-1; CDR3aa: CATSETRSKLGEQFF
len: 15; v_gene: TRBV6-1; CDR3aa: CASSPLAGVVNEQYF
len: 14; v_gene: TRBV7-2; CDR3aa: CASRKKGQTDTQYF
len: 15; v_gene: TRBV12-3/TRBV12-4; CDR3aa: CASRVETGNNQPQHF
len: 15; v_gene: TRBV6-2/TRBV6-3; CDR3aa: CASANPGQSNQPQHF
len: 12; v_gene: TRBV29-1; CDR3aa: CSVAGQQETQYF
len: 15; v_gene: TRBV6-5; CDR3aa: CASSFGLQLTDTQYF
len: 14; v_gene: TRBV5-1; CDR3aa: CASSLTVTNYGYTF
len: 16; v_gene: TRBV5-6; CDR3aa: CASSLEWGLANNEQFF
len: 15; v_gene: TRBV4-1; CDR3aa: CASSLTGTGRDTQYF
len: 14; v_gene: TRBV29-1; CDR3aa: CSVQGTGGTGELFF
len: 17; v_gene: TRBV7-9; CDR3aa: CASSLARTSGTAETQYF
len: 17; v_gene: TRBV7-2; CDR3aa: CASSGQGARGFNSPLHF
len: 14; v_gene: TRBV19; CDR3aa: CASSRQGLGTEAFF
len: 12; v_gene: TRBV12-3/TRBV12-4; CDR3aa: CVTRGLLPEAFF
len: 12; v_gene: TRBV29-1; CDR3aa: CSVGSGGYGYTF
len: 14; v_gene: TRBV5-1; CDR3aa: CASSLSSQSYEQYF
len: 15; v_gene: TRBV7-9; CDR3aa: CASSHGPSLNTEAFF
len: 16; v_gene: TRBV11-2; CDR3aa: CASSSPFSRANYGYTF
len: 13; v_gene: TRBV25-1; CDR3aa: CASSESTEETQYF
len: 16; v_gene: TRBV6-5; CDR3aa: CASSPRQGELPGELFF
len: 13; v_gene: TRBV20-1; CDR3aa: CSAIGRVTDTQYF
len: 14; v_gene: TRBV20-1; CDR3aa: CSATLGQINTEAFF
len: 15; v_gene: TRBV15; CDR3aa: CATSRSGRANNEQFF
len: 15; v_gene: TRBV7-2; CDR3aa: CASSPRGWRGNEQFF
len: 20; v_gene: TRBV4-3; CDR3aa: CASSQGVRGLPTSGRNEQYF
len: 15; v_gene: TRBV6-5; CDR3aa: CASSYSGGPNQPQHF
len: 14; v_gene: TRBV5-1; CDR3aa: CASSSGRPRETQYF
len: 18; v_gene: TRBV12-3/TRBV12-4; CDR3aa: CASKLWRATLAELYEQYF
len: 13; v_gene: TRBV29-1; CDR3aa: CSTQDGNTGELFF
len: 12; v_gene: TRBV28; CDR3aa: CASSLDYNEQFF
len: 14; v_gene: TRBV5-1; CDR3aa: CASSPSDRASPLHF
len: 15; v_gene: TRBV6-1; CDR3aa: CASSPDRVYNQPQHF
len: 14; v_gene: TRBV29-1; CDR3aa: CSVEVPPNYNEQFF
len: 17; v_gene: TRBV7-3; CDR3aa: CASSPRDIGGNNQPQHF
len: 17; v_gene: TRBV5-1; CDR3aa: CASSLARDAKGYYEQYF
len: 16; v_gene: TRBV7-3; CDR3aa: CASSLGGSGVYNEQFF
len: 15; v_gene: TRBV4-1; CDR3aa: CASSLRGGTYNEQFF
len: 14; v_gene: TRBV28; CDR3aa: CASTTPEGLYGYTF
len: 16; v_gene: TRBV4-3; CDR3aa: CASSQDRGEPGYEQYF
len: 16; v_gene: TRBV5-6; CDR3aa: CASSPRAGNYQETQYF